What follows is one T cell receptor (beta chain) and its context. What it recognizes is unknown. The sample originates from a study of radiotherapy plus CTLA-4 blockade in lung cancer. Points from the study as a whole: TCR clones originating in tumors grew in number in blood after radiotherapy plus ipilimumab. Response, reportedly, was best predicted by interferon-beta along with early blood T cell clone dynamics.

Sequencing used immunoSEQ multiplex PCR; TCRdb keeps in-frame clones, though not all of them. The sample lists 86,000 or so clones; 60% to 85% were seen once. This CDR3 region has 16 residues. CDR1 and CDR2 (germline): LNHDA, SQIVND (reference sequence). Trimming took 7 bases from V and 0 from J, leaving 13 bases between them. This material consisted of peripheral blood, taken from a patient treated with radiotherapy plus ipilimumab. This receptor was identified in a human donor with non-small cell lung cancer who had a partial response to radiotherapy plus ipilimumab. Some clones in this sample may be carry-over from other donors' samples. The rearrangement links TRBV19 to TRBJ2-6, with unresolved D. CDR3 nucleotides: TGTGCCAGTACGAAAGAGCTTATCTCTGGGGCCAACGTCCTGACTTTC. Protein product: CASTKELISGANVLTF.